These 29 T cell receptor beta chains were all obtained from the same sample, sequenced in a study of cytomegalovirus exposure and HLA in healthy donors. 60 Vbeta and 13 Jbeta primers were used in PCR. TCRdb's table, derived via immunoSEQ multiplex PCR, lists solely in-frame clones and lacks some. The table lists 55,000 to 65,000 clones, roughly 80% of them singletons. The source material was PBMCs. Receptors originate from a woman aged 40 to 50 in good health and CMV-seronegative.

The chain links TRBV6-6 to TRBJ2-3, with 8 bases matching TRBD1. V shed 4 bases and J 5 bases; nucleotides not matched to a gene: 8. Germline V gene sequence: CDR1 MNHNY, CDR2 SVGAGI (reference sequence). This CDR3 region has 15 residues. The CDR3 region has the DNA TGTGCCAGCAGTTGGATGGACAGGGTGCAAGATACGCAGTATTTT. Protein product: CASSWMDRVQDTQYF.

This clone was observed a few times. The chain combines TRBV2 with TRBJ2-7; D unclear. Looked up from germline, CDR1 is SNHLY and CDR2 is FYNNEI. This CDR3 contains 12 residues. The ends were cut back, 4 bases at V and 4 bases at J, with 8 bases in the middle. Here the CDR3 DNA reads TGTGCCAGCAGTGGTCCGGGTTACGAGCAGTACTTC. This codes for CASSGPGYEQYF.

This chain links TRBV7-9 with TRBJ1-1; 9 bases line up with TRBD1. This CDR3 has 15 amino acids. With 5 bases clipped from V and 6 bases from J, the junction kept 10 bases outside the gene matches. The germline V gene has CDR1 SEHNR and CDR2 FQNEAQ (reference sequence). CDR3 sequence reads: CASSPRDREISEAFF. As DNA, the CDR3 is TGTGCCAGCAGCCCTCGGGACAGGGAGATCTCTGAAGCTTTCTTT.

This chain uses TRBV19 with TRBJ2-7; 8 positions agree with TRBD2. J was trimmed by 6 bases and V by 4 bases; bases with no gene match: 5. The V gene's germline CDR1 is LNHDA and CDR2 SQIVND (reference sequence). The CDR3 loop spans 13 amino acids. CDR3 residues: CASSSGRFGEQYF. CDR3 DNA sequence: TGTGCCAGTAGTAGCGGGAGGTTCGGCGAGCAGTACTTC.

The chain combines TRBV28 with TRBJ2-2; 8 bases fit TRBD2. V lost 6 bases to trimming and J lost 7 bases; unmatched junction nucleotides: 13. This CDR3 region has 16 residues. In germline, CDR1 is MDHEN, CDR2 SYDVKM. The CDR3 nucleotides read TGTGCCAGCAGGTCCAGCGGGAGTCGGGGGTTCGGGGAGCTGTTTTTT. This codes for CASRSSGSRGFGELFF.

This chain uses TRBV6-5 with TRBJ2-5; 7 nucleotides match TRBD1. This CDR3 region has 15 residues. The trim removed 2 bases at V and 2 bases at J, leaving 5 bases unmatched. In germline, CDR1 is MNHEY, CDR2 SVGAGI. In nucleotides, the CDR3 is TGTGCCAGCAGTTACCTTGGGACAGAACAAGAGACCCAGTACTTC. Translated: CASSYLGTEQETQYF.

The rearrangement links TRBV19 to TRBJ1-2; 7 nucleotides align to TRBD1. The CDR3 contains 18 residues. CDR1 is LNHDA and CDR2 is SQIVND in the germline V gene (reference sequence). V shed 9 bases and J 3 bases; nucleotides not matched to a gene: 22. The CDR3 DNA reads TGTGCCAGCCCATCATCCGGGACAGCAGGAGTAGTCCACTATGGCTACACCTTC. The encoded protein is CASPSSGTAGVVHYGYTF.

This clone has only one observation. V and J are TRBV28 and TRBJ1-4; maybe TRBD1 (5 bases). The CDR3 has 15 amino acids. Trimming took 2 bases from V and 7 from J, leaving 14 bases between them. Per the germline V gene, CDR1 is MDHEN and CDR2 is SYDVKM. The CDR3 region is CASSLSGRRGEKLFF. The CDR3 bases are TGTGCCAGCAGTTTAAGTGGCAGGAGGGGTGAAAAACTGTTTTTT.

This chain uses TRBV5-1 with TRBJ2-7; 10 nucleotides line up with TRBD2. This CDR3 comprises 15 residues. Germline loops: CDR1 SGHRS, CDR2 YFSETQ. V gave up 0 bases and J gave up 4 bases; unmatched junction bases: 4. The CDR3 spells CASSLEIAGGYEQYF. The CDR3 DNA sequence: TGCGCCAGCAGCTTGGAAATAGCGGGGGGTTACGAGCAGTACTTC. The full variable domain, its missing parts supplied by reference TRBV5-1 and TRBJ2-7, is KAGVTQTPRYLIKTRGQQVTLSCSPISGHRSVSWYQQTPGQGLQFLFEYFSETQRNKGNFPGRFSGRQFSNSRSEMNVSTLELGDSALYLCASSLEIAGGYEQYFGPGTRLTVT.

This clone showed up just once. J is TRBJ2-2 and V is TRBV7-9; D is perhaps TRBD1 (6 bases). The CDR3 consists of 12 residues. V was cut by 7 bases and J by 5 bases, with 8 bases left in between. CDR1 is SEHNR and CDR2 is FQNEAQ in the germline V gene (reference sequence). CDR3 sequence: CASTQGTGELFF. The DNA of the CDR3 is TGTGCCAGCACTCAGGGGACCGGGGAGCTGTTTTTT.

This chain uses TRBV21-1 with TRBJ2-7; TRBD2, as called in the table, went unchecked against the DNA. TRBV21-1 is given as a pseudogene. The length of the CDR3 is 17 residues. Written as DNA, the CDR3 is TGTGCCAGCAGCAAAGAACCTTATACTAGCGGAACCTACGAGCAGTACTTC. This codes for CASSKEPYTSGTYEQYF.

The V call is TRBV5-4, the J call TRBJ1-2, with 9 bases matching TRBD1. The V and J ends lost 0 bases and 13 bases, in that order; junction bases with no gene match: 7. There are 13 residues in the CDR3. The germline V gene has CDR1 SGHNT and CDR2 YYREEE (reference sequence). CDR3 amino acids: CASSLEQGADSTF. The CDR3 bases are TGTGCCAGCAGCTTGGAACAGGGGGCGGACAGCACCTTC. Combining the CDR3 with reference TRBV5-4 and TRBJ1-2 gives the whole variable domain ETGVTQSPTHLIKTRGQQVTLRCSSQSGHNTVSWYQQALGQGPQFIFQYYREEENGRGNFPPRFSGLQFPNYSSELNVNALELDDSALYLCASSLEQGADSTFGSGTRLTVV.

This CDR3 reads CATSRVGGTSYEQYF. CDR3 nucleotide sequence: TGTGCCACCAGCAGAGTTGGGGGGACCTCCTACGAGCAGTACTTC. The rearrangement uses TRBV15 and TRBJ2-7; possibly TRBD2 for D (6 bases). The CDR3 sequence is 15 residues long. The ends were cut back, 1 base at V and 0 bases at J, with 10 bases in the middle. Germline V gene lookup returns CDR1 LNHNV and CDR2 YYDKDF (reference sequence).

This clone was counted only a few times. The V and J genes are TRBV10-1 and TRBJ2-2, with D uncertain. V was shortened by 2 bases and J by 3 bases, with 13 bases between the two germline ends. This CDR3 region has 16 residues. Germline CDR1 reads WNHNN; CDR2 reads SYGVQD (reference sequence). Written as DNA, the CDR3 is TGCGCCAGCAGTGAGAGTCGAGGCTCCCACACCGGGGAGCTGTTTTTT. Protein: CASSESRGSHTGELFF.

This clone appeared a single time. The CDR3, as DNA: TGTGCCATCAGTGAACGGACACTCCAAGAGACCCAGTACTTC. Its protein product is CAISERTLQETQYF. V is TRBV10-3 and J is TRBJ2-5; TRBD1 might be the D (5 bases). Germline V CDR1 and CDR2: ENHRY, SYGVKD. The CDR3 sequence is 14 residues long. Between the trimmed V and J ends, which lost 3 bases and 1 base, there was a span of 9 bases.

J is TRBJ2-1 and V is TRBV28; 7 positions agree with TRBD1. Germline lookup yields CDR1 MDHEN and CDR2 SYDVKM. Trimming at V came to 5 bases and at J to 7 bases, leaving 8 bases not matched to a gene. This CDR3 is 14 amino acids long. The CDR3 DNA follows: TGTGCCAGCAGTCCCCGACAGGGAAAGAATGAGCAGTTCTTC. Its translation: CASSPRQGKNEQFF. Based on the CDR3 plus reference TRBV28 and TRBJ2-1, the full variable domain is DVKVTQSSRYLVKRTGEKVFLECVQDMDHENMFWYRQDPGLGLRLIYFSYDVKMKEKGDIPEGYSVSREKKERFSLILESASTNQTSMYLCASSPRQGKNEQFFGPGTRLTVL.

This chain links TRBV29-1 with TRBJ2-2, with a possible D match to TRBD1 (6 bases). There are 13 residues in the CDR3. From germline, CDR1 is SQVTM and CDR2 ANQGSEA. Trimming cost V 5 bases and J 5 bases, with 12 bases left between them. The CDR3 here is CSVSSQGTGELFF. The CDR3 coding sequence is TGCAGCGTTTCCAGCCAGGGGACCGGGGAGCTGTTTTTT.

The chain has TRBV5-1 and TRBJ2-7, with 7 bases matching TRBD1. Germline V gene lookup returns CDR1 SGHRS and CDR2 YFSETQ. The CDR3 loop spans 14 amino acids. The V gene end was trimmed by 4 bases and the J gene end by 2 bases; junction bases not matched to a gene: 6. Here the CDR3 DNA reads TGCGCCAGCAGCCTGGGACAGACCACCTACGAGCAGTACTTC. It is translated as CASSLGQTTYEQYF. The whole variable domain, filled in from reference TRBV5-1 and TRBJ2-7, reads KAGVTQTPRYLIKTRGQQVTLSCSPISGHRSVSWYQQTPGQGLQFLFEYFSETQRNKGNFPGRFSGRQFSNSRSEMNVSTLELGDSALYLCASSLGQTTYEQYFGPGTRLTVT.

The chain is built from TRBV6-1 and TRBJ2-3; 8 bases line up with TRBD2. Germline CDR1 MNHNS, CDR2 SASEGT. This CDR3 comprises 14 residues. V gave up 7 bases and J gave up 1 base; unmatched junction bases: 4. Here the CDR3 DNA reads TGTGCCAGCACCGGACTAGCCGGCACAGATACGCAGTATTTT. Its protein is CASTGLAGTDTQYF.

V gene TRBV11-2 combines with J gene TRBJ2-1, with D tentatively TRBD2 (5 bases). The germline gives CDR1 SGHAT, CDR2 FQNNGV. Trimming took 5 bases from V and 3 from J, leaving 11 bases between them. This CDR3 spans 14 amino acids. CDR3 loop: CASSDRTVYNEQFF. The CDR3 DNA is TGTGCCAGCAGCGACCGGACTGTCTACAATGAGCAGTTCTTC.

This sequence joins TRBV2 and TRBJ2-5; D is possibly TRBD1 (5 bases). Germline CDR1 is SNHLY and CDR2 is FYNNEI. Trimming shortened V by 6 bases and J by 0 bases, and 23 bases separated the two germline ends. This CDR3 region has 18 residues. CDR3 amino acids: CASSHSVGRVVNQETQYF. CDR3 in DNA: TGTGCCAGCAGCCACTCCGTCGGCAGGGTCGTGAACCAAGAGACCCAGTACTTC.

The chain recombines TRBV6-5 with TRBJ2-2; D gene unclear. Trimming removed 7 bases at V and 3 bases at J, with 6 bases between. The CDR3 sequence is 12 residues long. The germline CDR1 and CDR2 sequences are MNHEY and SVGAGI. The CDR3 nucleotides are TGTGCCAGCATCAGTTACACCGGGGAGCTGTTTTTT. Its protein product is CASISYTGELFF.

This clone occurred a few times. The genes are TRBV10-2 and TRBJ2-3, with 8 bases fitting TRBD2. V shed 4 bases, J shed 5 bases, and the junction held 8 bases outside the gene matches. The CDR3 consists of 15 residues. Germline lookup yields CDR1 WSHSY and CDR2 SAAADI. CDR3 nucleotides: TGCGCCAGCAGTGGACCGGGAGGGCCTGAAGATACGCAGTATTTT. It yields the protein CASSGPGGPEDTQYF.

The rearrangement joins TRBV2 to TRBJ1-5; weak D call: TRBD1 (5 bases). CDR3 length: 14 residues. Germline CDR1 is SNHLY and CDR2 is FYNNEI. Deletions cut 2 bases from V and 5 bases from J, with 10 bases between. The DNA for the CDR3 is TGTGCCAGCAGTGAATTAGGAGGGGATCAGCCCCAGCATTTT. Residues: CASSELGGDQPQHF. Full variable domain (missing parts from reference TRBV2 and TRBJ1-5): EPEVTQTPSHQVTQMGQEVILRCVPISNHLYFYWYRQILGQKVEFLVSFYNNEISEKSEIFDDQFSVERPDGSNFTLKIRSTKLEDSAMYFCASSELGGDQPQHFGDGTRLSIL.

The chain links TRBV19 to TRBJ1-1; a possible D gene is TRBD1 (6 bases). Germline-derived CDR1 and CDR2 are LNHDA and SQIVND (reference sequence). V was trimmed by 5 bases and J by 2 bases, leaving 12 bases between them. This CDR3 contains 14 residues. CDR3 residues: CASSLGHRNTEAFF. The CDR3 coding sequence is TGTGCCAGTAGTTTGGGACACCGAAACACTGAAGCTTTCTTT.

V usage is TRBV7-8 and J usage is TRBJ2-7; D unresolved. Germline-derived CDR1 and CDR2 are SGHVS and FQNEAQ. V lost 5 bases, J lost 2 bases, and 13 bases lay in between. The CDR3 extends over 14 amino acids. Written as DNA, the CDR3 is TGTGCCAGCAGCGTCTCTAGTTCCGCCTACGAGCAGTACTTC. It translates to CASSVSSSAYEQYF.

This clone was observed a handful of times. V usage is TRBV5-4 and J usage is TRBJ2-1, with no clear D. Germline V gene data show CDR1 as SGHNT and CDR2 as YYREEE (reference sequence). The germline V and J ends were trimmed by 0 bases and 8 bases, with 3 bases remaining between them. The CDR3 spans 11 residues. This CDR3 reads CASSLGHEQFF. CDR3 coding DNA: TGTGCCAGCAGCTTGGGGCATGAGCAGTTCTTC. Filled out from reference TRBV5-4 and TRBJ2-1, the complete variable domain reads ETGVTQSPTHLIKTRGQQVTLRCSSQSGHNTVSWYQQALGQGPQFIFQYYREEENGRGNFPPRFSGLQFPNYSSELNVNALELDDSALYLCASSLGHEQFFGPGTRLTVL.

This chain links TRBV5-1 with TRBJ2-5; 8 nucleotides agree with TRBD1. Looked up from germline, CDR1 is SGHRS and CDR2 is YFSETQ. The trim removed 5 bases at V and 5 bases at J, leaving 5 bases unmatched. CDR3 length equals 13 residues. The CDR3 DNA sequence: TGCGCCAGCAGGGACAGGGATCGGGAGACCCAGTACTTC. Encoded protein: CASRDRDRETQYF.

This sequence joins TRBV6-6 and TRBJ2-7; 10 positions agree with TRBD2. V shed 10 bases, J shed 4 bases, and the junction held 13 bases outside the gene matches. CDR1 is MNHNY, CDR2 SVGAGI, per germline (reference sequence). The CDR3 is 15 amino acids. The DNA for the CDR3 is TGTGCCACCCTAGGACTAGCGGAGGGGAGGTACGAGCAGTACTTC. Its protein is CATLGLAEGRYEQYF.